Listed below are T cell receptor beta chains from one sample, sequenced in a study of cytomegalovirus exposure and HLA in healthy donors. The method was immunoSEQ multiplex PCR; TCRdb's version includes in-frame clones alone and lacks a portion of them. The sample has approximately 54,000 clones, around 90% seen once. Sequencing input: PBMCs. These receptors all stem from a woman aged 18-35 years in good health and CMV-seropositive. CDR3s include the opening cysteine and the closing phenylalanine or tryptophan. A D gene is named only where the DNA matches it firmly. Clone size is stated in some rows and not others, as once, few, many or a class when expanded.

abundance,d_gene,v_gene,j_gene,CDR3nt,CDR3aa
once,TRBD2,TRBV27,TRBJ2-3,TGTGCCAGCAGTCCGACTAGCGGGGCAACAGATACGCAGTATTTT,CASSPTSGATDTQYF
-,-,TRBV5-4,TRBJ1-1,TGTGCCAGCAGCTTGGGACAGTCGGTGGGCTACACTGAAGCTTTCTTT,CASSLGQSVGYTEAFF
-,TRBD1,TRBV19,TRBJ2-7,TGTGCCAGTAGTATCCGACAGGGGGCTCCCTACGAGCAGTACTTC,CASSIRQGAPYEQYF
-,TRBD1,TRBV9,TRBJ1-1,TGTGCCAGCAGTCTCGACAGGGACACTGAAGCTTTCTTT,CASSLDRDTEAFF
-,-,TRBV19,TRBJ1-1,TGTGCCAGTATCAAAACTCTCGGGGGGACGAACACTGAAGCTTTCTTT,CASIKTLGGTNTEAFF
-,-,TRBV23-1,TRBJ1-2,TGCGCCAGCAGTCATAAAAACTATGGCTACACCTTC,CASSHKNYGYTF
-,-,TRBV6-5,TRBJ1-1,TGTGCCAGCAGTGAAGAGAGGGACACTGAAGCTTTCTTT,CASSEERDTEAFF
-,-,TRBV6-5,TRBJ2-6,TGTGCCAGCAGCCCTACGAGCTCTGGGGCCAACGTCCTGACTTTC,CASSPTSSGANVLTF
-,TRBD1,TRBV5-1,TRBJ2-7,TGCGCCAGCAGCCACGGACAGGCGGGCGAGCAGTACTTC,CASSHGQAGEQYF
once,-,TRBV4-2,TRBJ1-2,TGTGCCAGCAGCCAACCGGGACAAGGGAATTTCTATGGCTACACCTTC,CASSQPGQGNFYGYTF
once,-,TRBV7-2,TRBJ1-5,TGTGCCAGCCAGCTAGGAGATCAGCCCCAGCATTTT,CASQLGDQPQHF
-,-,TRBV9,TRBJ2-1,TGTGCCAGCAGCGTAGCTAGTAACAATGAGCAATTCTTC,CASSVASNNEQFF
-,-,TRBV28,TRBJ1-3,TGTGCCACCTTTGACAGCTCTGGAAACACCATATATTTT,CATFDSSGNTIYF
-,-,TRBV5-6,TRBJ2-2,TGTGCCAGCAAACCCACCACAGGGTACGGCACCGGGGAGCTGTTTTTT,CASKPTTGYGTGELFF
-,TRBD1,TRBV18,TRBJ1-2,TGTGCCAGCTCCCCGACAGGGGGAAACTATGGCTACACCTTC,CASSPTGGNYGYTF
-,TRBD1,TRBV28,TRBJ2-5,TGTGCCAGCAGGAGGACAGGCAATCAAGAGACCCAGTACTTC,CASRRTGNQETQYF
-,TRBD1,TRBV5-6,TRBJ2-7,TGTGCCAGCAGCTTGTACAGGGGGCACAACGAGCAGTACTTC,CASSLYRGHNEQYF
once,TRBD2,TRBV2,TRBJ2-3,TGTGCCAGCAGTGCCCGGGGACTAGCGGGGGGGCCAACCACAGATACGCAGTATTTT,CASSARGLAGGPTTDTQYF
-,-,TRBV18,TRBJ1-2,TGTGCCAGCCGACCCGCGGGAGGGGCAGATGGCTACACCTTC,CASRPAGGADGYTF